This TCR beta chain comes out of a study of vaccination and CD4 T cells after COVID-19 (dated 2022 in TCRdb). Background on the whole study: SARS-CoV-2 positivity had been established in the convalescent patients by nasal swab PCR, and mild disease was recorded in nine or ten of these patients and severe disease in one. The convalescent cohort included six males and four females, with two Hispanic individuals, seven Caucasians, two Asians and one multiracial person. Participants got two doses of the Pfizer-BioNTech BNT162b2 vaccine (n=8) or two doses of the Moderna mRNA-1273 vaccine (n=2). Post-COVID blood samples from convalescent patients were collected a median of about 100 days after diagnosis, with a range of roughly 30 to 170 days. The time from the second vaccine dose to post-vaccine blood sampling had a median of around 72 days and ranged from about 12 to 241 days. The cultures were stimulated with overlapping spike peptide pools from SARS-CoV-2 and from the common cold coronaviruses HCoV-NL63, HCoV-OC43 and HCoV-229E. Control cultures used a CEFX viral epitope pool as positive control, an HIV-1 Nef peptide pool as negative control, or no peptide. In under 13 COVID-19 convalescent patients and a few infection-naive healthy vaccine recipients, researchers compared the spike-specific CD4+ TCR repertoire from before mRNA vaccination with the repertoire from after.

Receptors were amplified or captured by PCR. At the Johns Hopkins FTIC core, DNA from the cultured CD4+ T cells underwent TCR sequencing with the Oncomine TCR Beta short-read assay. The QIAamp micro DNA kit was used to extract genomic DNA from the cultured CD4+ T cells. Oncomine TCR Beta libraries from cultured CD4+ T cells were pooled using unique dual indexes and sequenced on an Illumina iSeq 100. The source study handled its data this way. Non-productive sequences were removed, and CDR3s not starting with C, not ending with F or W, or shorter than 7 amino acids were discarded. The MANAFEST web application was used to identify antigen-specific clonotypes by comparing peptide-stimulated wells against reference wells and other culture wells. An FDR below 0.05, an odds ratio above 5, and a productive frequency above 0.1% in at least two of three replicate wells were required for clones to be considered positive. Cross-reactive clonotypes were defined as significantly expanded in both SARS-CoV-2 spike wells and at least one common cold coronavirus spike condition. CDR3 homology was assessed with Levenshtein distances (stringdist) and unrooted phylogenetic trees (ape) in R version 3.6.1. TCRdb took the public reads, trimmed them with fastp at Q25, ran MiXCR for clone calling and kept in-frame beta chains. Identical CDR3 protein sequences are pooled into one entry, listed with their most common genes and DNA. The V and J calls come from TCRdb's annotation, not from the publication. The sample table contains about 17,000 distinct CDR3 sequences; only one count was recorded for more than 50% of them. The ten largest make up roughly 10% of the sample.

Broader findings and caveats from the paper: Only a relatively small number of convalescent patients were included in the study, and early timepoints following natural infection were not analyzed. In convalescent patients, a median approximately 89% of post-vaccine SARS-CoV-2-reactive clones were detected only after vaccination, suggesting vaccine-specific priming. An increase in the median number of SARS-CoV-2-reactive clonotypes from 20 to 25 after infection to roughly 39 after vaccination was observed, but the change was not found to be significant. Of the vaccine-specific clones found in convalescent patients, nearly all (304 of 307) were mono-reactive for SARS-CoV-2 spike instead of being cross-reactive with common cold coronaviruses.

This sample's treatment or condition label indicates: roughly 11-day PBMC culture with coronavirus spike peptide pools or control peptides (ViraFEST assay). The study used the ViraFEST assay, which expanded antigen-specific T cells with peptide pools and then identified expanded clonotypes by TCR sequencing. Positive SARS-CoV-2 PCR tests in the convalescent patients dated from March to December 2020, before Alpha, Beta and Delta variants emerged in the United States. PBMCs were cultured at roughly 1.9 million per well in IMDM supplemented with approximately 5% human AB serum and around 10 IU/ml IL-2, with 10 ug/ml peptide pools added. On days 3 and 7, half of the culture medium was replaced with fresh IL-2-containing medium. CD4+ T cells were isolated after 10 days of culture through negative selection using the EasySep CD4+ T cell isolation kit. PBMCs were separated from whole blood using Ficoll-Paque Plus gradient centrifugation and then either used fresh or cryopreserved at -140C. In general, triplicate wells were set up for every culture condition.

CDR1 and CDR2, per the germline V gene (reference sequence), are LNHNV and YYDKDF. Measured from the cysteine to the phenylalanine, the CDR3 is 13 residues long. Only CDR3 DNA is held: 39 bases, read in frame from base 1. Trimming removed 4 bases from V and 3 bases from J, leaving 8 bases between the germline ends. In regard to this clonotype: No antigen is known for it. The sample holds no much larger clone one base away, and base qualities are not on file.

The sequencing sample was made of CD4+ T cells from blood, cultured in vitro. Recombination joined TRBV15 with TRBJ2-3, with a tentative D gene TRBD1 over 5 matching bases. The clonotype originates from a human donor who had recovered from COVID-19. The DNA is TGTGCCACCAGCAACAGGTATACAGATACGCAGTATTTT. This is translated as CATSNRYTDTQYF.